Described below is a single TCR beta chain sequence and its context. Looked up from germline, CDR1 is DFQATT and CDR2 is SNEGSKA (reference sequence). V was trimmed by 2 bases and J by 5 bases, leaving 13 bases between them. CDR3 size: 13 residues. The sample belongs to a study of blood T cells in healthy people across ages. The authors isolated at least 6.5 million PBMCs per sample. It was with a sample-barcoded 5' primer and a J-beta primer mix that a second PCR of roughly 7 to 12 cycles was run. TCRdb passed the 5' RACE reads through MiXCR, listing each CDR3 protein once. The sample lists almost 1 million distinct CDR3 sequences, roughly 51% occurring once.

The sample taken for sequencing was blood. The receptor was derived from a woman between 55 and 75 years old in good health. The chain couples TRBV20-1 to TRBJ2-7, with a tentative D call TRBD1 (5 bases). CDR3 in amino acids: CSARRQGLNEQYF. Written as DNA, the CDR3 is TGCAGTGCTAGACGTCAGGGTCTGAACGAGCAGTACTTC.